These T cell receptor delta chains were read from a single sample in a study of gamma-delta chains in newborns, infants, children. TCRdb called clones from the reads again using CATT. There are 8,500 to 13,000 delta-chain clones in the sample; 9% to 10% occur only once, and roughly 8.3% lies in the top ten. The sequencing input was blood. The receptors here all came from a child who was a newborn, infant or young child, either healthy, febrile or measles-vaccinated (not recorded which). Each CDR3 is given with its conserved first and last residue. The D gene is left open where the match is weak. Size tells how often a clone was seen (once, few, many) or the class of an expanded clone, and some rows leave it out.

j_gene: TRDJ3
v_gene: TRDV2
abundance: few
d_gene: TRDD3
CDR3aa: CACDATGGYASLSWDTRQMFF
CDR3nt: TGTGCCTGTGACGCTACTGGGGGATACGCTTCTTTATCCTGGGACACCCGACAGATGTTTTTC

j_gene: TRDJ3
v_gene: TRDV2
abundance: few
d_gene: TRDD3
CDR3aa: CACDTGGYDFWDTRQMFF
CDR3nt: TGTGCCTGTGACACTGGGGGATACGATTTCTGGGACACCCGACAGATGTTTTTC

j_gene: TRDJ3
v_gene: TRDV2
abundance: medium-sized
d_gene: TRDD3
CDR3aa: CACDTLLGDTFWDTRQMFF
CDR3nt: TGTGCCTGTGACACTTTACTGGGGGATACCTTCTGGGACACCCGACAGATGTTTTTC

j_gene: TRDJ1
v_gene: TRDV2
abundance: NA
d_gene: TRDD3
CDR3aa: CACDPVMGDTPAYTDKLIF
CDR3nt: TGTGCCTGTGACCCTGTAATGGGGGATACGCCTGCGTACACCGATAAACTCATCTTT

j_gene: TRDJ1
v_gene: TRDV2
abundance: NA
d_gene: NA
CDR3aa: CACDQVLRTQLYTDKLIF
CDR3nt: TGCGCCTGTGACCAAGTACTACGAACTCAACTGTACACCGATAAACTCATCTTT

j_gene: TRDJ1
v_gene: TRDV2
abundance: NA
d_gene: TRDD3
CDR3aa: CACDTVGWGIRNTDKLIF
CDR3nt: TGTGCCTGTGACACCGTAGGGTGGGGGATACGCAACACCGATAAACTCATCTTT

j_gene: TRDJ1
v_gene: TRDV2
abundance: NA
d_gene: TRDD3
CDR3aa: CACDTIGDTTYTDKLIF
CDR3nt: TGTGCCTGTGACACAATAGGGGATACCACGTACACCGATAAACTCATCTTT

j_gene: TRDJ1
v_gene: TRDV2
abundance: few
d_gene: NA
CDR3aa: CACDTLLWENTDKLIF
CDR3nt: TGTGCCTGTGACACCTTACTGTGGGAGAACACCGATAAACTCATCTTT

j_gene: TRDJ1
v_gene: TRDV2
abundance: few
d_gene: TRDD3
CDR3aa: CACDVLGDTDTDKLIF
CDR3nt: TGTGCCTGTGACGTACTGGGGGATACGGACACCGATAAACTCATCTTT

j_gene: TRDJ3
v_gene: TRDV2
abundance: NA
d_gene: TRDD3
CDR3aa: CACDFLLGDTSWDTRQMFF
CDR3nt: TGTGCCTGTGACTTCCTACTGGGGGATACCTCCTGGGACACCCGACAGATGTTTTTC

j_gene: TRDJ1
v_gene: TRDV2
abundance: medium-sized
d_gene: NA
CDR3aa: CACDTVGAYTDKLIF
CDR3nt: TGTGCCTGTGACACCGTGGGTGCGTACACCGATAAACTCATCTTT

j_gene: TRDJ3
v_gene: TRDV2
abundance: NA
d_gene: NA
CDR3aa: CACDPILDTQSSWDTRQMFF
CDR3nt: TGTGCCTGTGACCCGATACTCGATACGCAGAGCTCCTGGGACACCCGACAGATGTTTTTC

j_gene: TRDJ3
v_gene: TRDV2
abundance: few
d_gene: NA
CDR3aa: CACNTLGGLSGSSWDTRQMFF
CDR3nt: TGTGCCTGTAACACCTTGGGGGGGCTCTCTGGTAGTTCCTGGGACACCCGACAGATGTTTTTC

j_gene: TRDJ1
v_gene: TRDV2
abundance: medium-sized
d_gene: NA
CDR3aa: CACEGMSGSTDKLIF
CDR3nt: TGTGCCTGTGAGGGAATGTCTGGGTCCACCGATAAACTCATCTTT

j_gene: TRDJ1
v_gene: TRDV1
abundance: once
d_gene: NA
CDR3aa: CALGASRSLRWWIDPTDKLIF
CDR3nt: TGTGCTCTTGGGGCATCACGAAGCCTACGCTGGTGGATCGATCCCACCGATAAACTCATCTTT

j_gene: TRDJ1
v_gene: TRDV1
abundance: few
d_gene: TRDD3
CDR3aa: CALGEPGGDLTDKLIF
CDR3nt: TGTGCTCTTGGGGAACCGGGGGGGGATCTCACCGATAAACTCATCTTT